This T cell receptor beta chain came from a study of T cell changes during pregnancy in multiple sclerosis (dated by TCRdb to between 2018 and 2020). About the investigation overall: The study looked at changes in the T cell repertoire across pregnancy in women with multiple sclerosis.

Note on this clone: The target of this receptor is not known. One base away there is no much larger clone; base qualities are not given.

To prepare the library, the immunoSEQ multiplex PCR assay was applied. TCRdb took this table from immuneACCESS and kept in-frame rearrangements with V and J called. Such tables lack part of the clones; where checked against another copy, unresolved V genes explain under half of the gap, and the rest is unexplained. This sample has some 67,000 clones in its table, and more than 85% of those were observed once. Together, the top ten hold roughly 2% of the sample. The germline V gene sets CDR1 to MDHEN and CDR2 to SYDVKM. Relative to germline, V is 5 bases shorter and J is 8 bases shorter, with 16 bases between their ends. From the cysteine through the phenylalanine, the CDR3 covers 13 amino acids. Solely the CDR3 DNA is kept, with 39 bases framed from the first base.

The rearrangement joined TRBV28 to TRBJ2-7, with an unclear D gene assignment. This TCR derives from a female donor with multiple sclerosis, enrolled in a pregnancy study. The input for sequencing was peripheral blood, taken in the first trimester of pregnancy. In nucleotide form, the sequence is TGTGCCAGCAGTCCCCTACCCTATTCACAGCAGTACTTC. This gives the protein CASSPLPYSQQYF.